The rows below give T cell receptor beta chains drawn from one sample of a study of CD4+ T cells in melanoma. Profiling relied on immunoSEQ multiplex PCR, and the TCRdb table lists in-frame clones only, not all of them. Seen here are about 120,000 clones, approximately 90% observed once, and the top ten hold less than 4%. The sample comprised peripheral blood. The source is a human donor with melanoma. CDR3s leave out the opening cysteine and the closing phenylalanine or tryptophan.

TRBV28,ASLTGGRTGELF
TRBV18,ASSAPLISGRELYQETQY
TRBV7-8,ASSLGIQGGEKLF
TRBV4-3,ASSQATGGGIQY
TRBV7-3,ASRGGGSAGELF
TRBV7-9,ASSSPGELF
TRBV14,ASSRRETEWPY
TRBV6-6,ASSPLGETQY
TRBV5-1,ASTSPGQGPSEQY
TRBV6-5,ASSRTLGIPYEQY
TRBV6-4,ASSRQRTDTQY
TRBV15,ATSRDLTSGAVGNIQY
TRBV9,ASSVGQPTNEKLF
TRBV30,AWRVRGLSSYEQY
TRBV4-1,ASSPEGGDEQY
TRBV5-4,ASSFGQASYEQY
TRBV5-1,ASSEGTVNTEAF
TRBV5-1,ASSWTGESDTQY
TRBV6-5,ASSYSGTGGRKQY
TRBV28,AITGLLNTGELF
TRBV11-2,ASSFDRDAGELF
TRBV29-1,SVDRGGPEAF
TRBV7-2,ASSLDSGSISYEQY
TRBV6-4,ASSPDSSSSYEQY
TRBV29-1,SVSQGTGNTIY
TRBV4-1,ASSPRTSSYEQY
TRBV29-1,SARGGVWPTDTQY
TRBV29-1,SVVEGRSEKLF
TRBV4-2,ASSQETGPQETQY
TRBV5-1,ASSFSGASSYNEQF
TRBV7-6,ASSPGTGDLEQY
TRBV5-1,ASSLEGAASGELF
TRBV19,ASSIGEGDTGELF
TRBV9,ASSVVWKSPYEQY
TRBV28,ATGPGQGGVQY
TRBV7-3,ASSSWTSGRGYYNEQF
TRBV23-1,ASSPHPGGEGEEGYEQY
TRBV4-3,ASSPMARTGNTIY
TRBV6-1,ASSEAQGVKAF
TRBV28,ASSHTEAF
TRBV27,ASSFVPAVNNEQF
TRBV7-9,ASSPGGSYEQY
TRBV5-5,ASSFAIDTEAF
TRBV7-3,ASSLGLRSEQF
TRBV7-3,ASSPGPGNTIY
TRBV18,ASSPRGTGNTGELF